This T cell receptor beta chain stems from a study of T cell responses to AZD1222 COVID-19 vaccine. Broader study findings: Seropositive status at baseline applied to only a handful of AZD1222 recipients. White British ancestry dominated among donors, who included more females, and clonal diversity was possibly underestimated.

About this clone itself: The antigen is unknown.

Method: immunoSEQ multiplex PCR; TCRdb's copy keeps in-frame clones and lacks some. The sample has 69,000 or so clones; more than 75% are singletons. Germline loops: CDR1 MGHDK, CDR2 SYGVNS. V lost 2 bases to trimming and J lost 4 bases, with 11 bases between them. The CDR3 contains 14 residues. This rearrangement joins TRBV25-1 to TRBJ1-2; D gene uncertain. The starting material was peripheral blood, obtained 28 days after the second dose of the MenACWY control vaccine. This TCR came from an adult who received the MenACWY meningococcal vaccine as a control. The CDR3 loop reads CASSEESDLYGYTF. The CDR3 DNA is TGTGCCAGCAGTGAAGAGAGTGACCTCTATGGCTACACCTTC.